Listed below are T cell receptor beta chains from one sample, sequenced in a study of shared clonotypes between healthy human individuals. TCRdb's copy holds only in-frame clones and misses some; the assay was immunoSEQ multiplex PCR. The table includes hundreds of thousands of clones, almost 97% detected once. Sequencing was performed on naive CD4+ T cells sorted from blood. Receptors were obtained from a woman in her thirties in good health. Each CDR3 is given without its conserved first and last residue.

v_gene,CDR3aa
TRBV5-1,ASSLAASYEQY
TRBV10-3,AISGGLAGGPMVETQY
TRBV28,ASSLTGAITDTQY
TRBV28,ASSFSRPTGTGVNEQY
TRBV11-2,ASSPGWTQY
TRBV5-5,ASSPRTGSSSGNTIY
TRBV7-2,ASSSSHGGGDQPQH
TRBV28,ASSFRRSGANVLT
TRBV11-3,ASSRFGSQEQY
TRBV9,ASSPRTGTDTQY